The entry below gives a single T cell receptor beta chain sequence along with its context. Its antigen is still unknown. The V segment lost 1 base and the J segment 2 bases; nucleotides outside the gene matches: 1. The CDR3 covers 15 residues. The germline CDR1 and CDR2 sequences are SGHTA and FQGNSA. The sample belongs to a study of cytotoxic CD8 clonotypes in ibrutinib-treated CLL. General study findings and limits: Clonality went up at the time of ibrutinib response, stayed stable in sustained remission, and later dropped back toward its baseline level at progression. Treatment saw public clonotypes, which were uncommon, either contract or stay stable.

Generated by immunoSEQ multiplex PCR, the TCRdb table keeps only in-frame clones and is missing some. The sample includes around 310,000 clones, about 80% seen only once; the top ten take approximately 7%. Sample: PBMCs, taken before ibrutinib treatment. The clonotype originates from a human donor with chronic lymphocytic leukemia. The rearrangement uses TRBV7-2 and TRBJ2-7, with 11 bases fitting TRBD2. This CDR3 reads CASSLDSGRAYEQYF. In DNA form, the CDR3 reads TGTGCCAGCAGCTTAGATAGCGGGAGGGCCTACGAGCAGTACTTC.